These 17 T cell receptor beta chains share one sample of origin, sequenced in a study of blood T cell repertoires in COVID-19. Sequenced by immunoSEQ multiplex PCR; TCRdb stores in-frame clones only, minus some. The sample records 140,000 or so clones, just under 85% being singletons. Sequenced input: PBMCs or T cells enriched from blood (not recorded which). These receptors were taken from a woman between 40 and 55 years old who had recovered from COVID-19.

The rearrangement links TRBV2 to TRBJ1-4; D gene uncertain. The CDR3 has 15 amino acids. Trimming took 7 bases from V and 6 from J, leaving 18 bases between them. Germline V gene lookup returns CDR1 SNHLY and CDR2 FYNNEI. CDR3 sequence: CASMGSGPIDEKLFF. The CDR3 coding sequence is TGTGCCAGCATGGGGAGTGGACCCATTGATGAAAAACTGTTTTTT.

The chain links TRBV12-3 or TRBV12-4 to TRBJ1-1, with a weak D call TRBD1 (6 bases). The CDR3 spans 12 residues. Between the trimmed V and J ends, which lost 7 bases and 8 bases, there was a span of 14 bases. In DNA, the CDR3 is TGTGCCAGCACCAACCAGGACAGAGAAGCTTTCTTT. Encoded protein: CASTNQDREAFF.

The chain employs TRBV9 and TRBJ2-1, with a tentative D call TRBD1 (7 bases). V was clipped by 0 bases and J by 0 bases, with 22 bases between them. Germline V gene data show CDR1 as SGDLS and CDR2 as YYNGEE. CDR3 size: 20 residues. CDR3 sequence: CASSVAPSVGQGGSYNEQFF. Here the CDR3 DNA reads TGTGCCAGCAGCGTAGCCCCGTCCGTGGGGCAGGGGGGCTCCTACAATGAGCAGTTCTTC.

The V and J genes are TRBV4-2 and TRBJ1-1; D gene ambiguous. Germline V lookup: CDR1 LGHNA, CDR2 YNFKEQ. The CDR3 has 20 residues. V was trimmed by 0 bases and J by 0 bases, leaving 23 bases between them. The CDR3 region is CASSQDTVTATFVLNTEAFF. As DNA, the CDR3 is TGTGCCAGCAGCCAAGATACTGTTACAGCCACTTTTGTATTGAACACTGAAGCTTTCTTT.

The chain is built from TRBV6-5 and TRBJ1-1, with TRBD1 matching over 7 bases. This CDR3 region has 12 residues. J was trimmed by 11 bases and V by 6 bases; bases with no gene match: 9. Germline lookup yields CDR1 MNHEY and CDR2 SVGAGI. CDR3 DNA sequence: TGTGCCAGCAGGGGTACAGGGGTCCTGGCTTTCTTT. Encoded protein: CASRGTGVLAFF.

V and J are TRBV5-1 and TRBJ2-2, with D maybe TRBD2 (5 bases). Looked up from germline, CDR1 is SGHRS and CDR2 is YFSETQ. The ends were cut back, 6 bases at V and 1 base at J, with 10 bases in the middle. This CDR3 has 14 amino acids. The CDR3 bases are TGCGCCAGCAAAGCCAGCGGGAACACCGGGGAGCTGTTTTTT. Translated: CASKASGNTGELFF.

CDR3 nucleotide sequence: TGTGCCAGCAGCCCAGTTATAGCGGGAGTTAAAATTGAGCAGTTCTTC. Translation: CASSPVIAGVKIEQFF. The chain couples TRBV3-1 (or the pseudogene TRBV3-2) to TRBJ2-1; 9 bases line up with TRBD2. Losses at the gene ends were 4 bases for V and 9 bases for J; bases not matched to a gene: 13. The CDR3 loop spans 16 amino acids. Germline CDR1 reads LGHDT; CDR2 reads YNNKEL (reference sequence).

V usage is TRBV19 and J usage is TRBJ1-2, with D tentatively TRBD1 (5 bases). Trimming took 7 bases from V and 4 from J, leaving 10 bases between them. Germline values: CDR1 LNHDA, CDR2 SQIVND (reference sequence). The CDR3 loop spans 12 amino acids. As DNA, the CDR3 is TGTGCCAGTAAGGGGAATGGCTATGGCTACACCTTC. Residues: CASKGNGYGYTF. Full variable domain (remainder filled in from reference TRBV19 and TRBJ1-2): DGGITQSPKYLFRKEGQNVTLSCEQNLNHDAMYWYRQDPGQGLRLIYYSQIVNDFQKGDIAEGYSVSREKKESFPLTVTSAQKNPTAFYLCASKGNGYGYTFGSGTRLTVV.

This chain connects TRBV4-1 to TRBJ1-5; TRBD1 agrees at 9 bases. Germline values: CDR1 MGHRA, CDR2 YSYEKL. With V trimmed by 2 bases and J by 1 base, 6 bases remained unmatched. The CDR3 is 17 amino acids. The CDR3 DNA follows: TGCGCCAGCAGCCAAAGGGACAGGGTGTCCAGCAATCAGCCCCAGCATTTT. Protein: CASSQRDRVSSNQPQHF.

This rearrangement joins TRBV5-6 to TRBJ1-2, with D possibly matching TRBD1 (5 bases). Trimming removed 1 base at V and 8 bases at J, with 15 bases between. The CDR3 totals 14 residues. Germline CDR1 is SGHDT and CDR2 is YYEEEE. CDR3 coding DNA: TGTGCCAGCAGCTTGATTTTCAGGGAGGACGGCTACACCTTC. This codes for CASSLIFREDGYTF.

The chain uses TRBV4-2 and TRBJ1-4; D call uncertain. The V gene lost 0 bases and the J gene lost 8 bases, with 16 bases spanning the gap. Per germline, CDR1 LGHNA and CDR2 YNFKEQ. The CDR3 is made up of 16 amino acids. The CDR3 coding sequence is TGTGCCAGCAGCCAAGAACAAGGACTCGGAGGGGAAAAACTGTTTTTT. This gives the protein CASSQEQGLGGEKLFF.

Here the CDR3 DNA reads TGTGCCAGCAGCCGAGGCACCAGGGCATTGAAGAACACTGAAGCTTTCTTT. It codes for CASSRGTRALKNTEAFF. The chain combines TRBV5-6 with TRBJ1-1; D possibly corresponds to TRBD1 (5 bases). Between the trimmed V and J ends, which lost 4 bases and 1 base, there was a span of 20 bases. Germline assignment: CDR1 SGHDT and CDR2 YYEEEE. This CDR3 spans 17 amino acids.

Concerning this clone itself: The sample holds other DNA sequences that translate to the same CDR3. This chain links TRBV9 with TRBJ2-3; TRBD1 is a possible D gene (6 bases). Trimming left V 4 bases short and J 3 bases short, with 12 bases between. CDR1 is SGDLS and CDR2 is YYNGEE in the germline V gene. The CDR3 has 14 residues. The CDR3 bases are TGTGCCAGCAGCCCTAGGGGGAGTACAGATACGCAGTATTTT. This gives the protein CASSPRGSTDTQYF.

This clone appeared a single time. The chain uses TRBV4-1 and TRBJ2-1, with 10 bases matching TRBD2. This CDR3 spans 17 amino acids. In germline, CDR1 is MGHRA, CDR2 YSYEKL. V was clipped by 4 bases and J by 8 bases; unmatched bases: 14. The CDR3 spells CASSPGGASGRRDEQFF. The CDR3 nucleotides read TGCGCCAGCAGCCCCGGCGGGGCTAGCGGGAGACGCGATGAGCAGTTCTTC.

V and J are TRBV20-1 and TRBJ2-3, with 10 bases aligning to TRBD2. CDR1 is DFQATT, CDR2 SNEGSKA, per germline (reference sequence). The V and J ends lost 3 bases and 0 bases, in that order; junction bases with no gene match: 6. This CDR3 contains 16 residues. The CDR3 DNA reads TGCAGTGCTAGTTTTAGCGGGGGGCCGAGCACAGATACGCAGTATTTT. Translating it yields CSASFSGGPSTDTQYF.

The V call is TRBV19, the J call TRBJ1-6, with a tentative D call TRBD1 (6 bases). Trimming pared 9 bases from V and 9 bases from J, leaving 12 bases between. Germline-derived CDR1 and CDR2 are LNHDA and SQIVND (reference sequence). The CDR3 loop spans 12 amino acids. The chain's CDR3 is CASRDKPSPLHF. The CDR3 coding sequence is TGTGCCAGCCGGGACAAGCCTTCACCCCTCCACTTT. Based on the CDR3 plus reference TRBV19 and TRBJ1-6, the full variable domain is DGGITQSPKYLFRKEGQNVTLSCEQNLNHDAMYWYRQDPGQGLRLIYYSQIVNDFQKGDIAEGYSVSREKKESFPLTVTSAQKNPTAFYLCASRDKPSPLHFGNGTRLTVT.

This clone was seen a single time. V usage is TRBV18 and J usage is TRBJ1-5; D is unresolved. Germline V gives CDR1 KGHSH, CDR2 LQKENI. This CDR3 region has 13 residues. The V and J ends lost 2 bases and 4 bases respectively, with 6 bases between them. This CDR3 is CASSPTDNQPQHF. The CDR3, as DNA: TGTGCCAGCTCACCAACAGATAATCAGCCCCAGCATTTT.